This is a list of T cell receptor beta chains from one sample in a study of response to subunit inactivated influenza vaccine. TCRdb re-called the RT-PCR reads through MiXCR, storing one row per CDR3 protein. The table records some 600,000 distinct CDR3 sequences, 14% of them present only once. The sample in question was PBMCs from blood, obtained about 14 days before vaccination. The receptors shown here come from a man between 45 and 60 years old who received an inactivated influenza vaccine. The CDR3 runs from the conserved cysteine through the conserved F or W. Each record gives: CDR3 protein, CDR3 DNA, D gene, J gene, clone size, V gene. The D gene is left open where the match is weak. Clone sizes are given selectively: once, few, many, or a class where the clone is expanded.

CASSLGTGGTYGYTF	TGTGCCAGCAGCCTCGGGACAGGGGGGACCTATGGCTACACCTTC	TRBD1	TRBJ1-2	many	TRBV28
CASSQDSRPKFHF	TGTGCCAGCAGCCAGGACAGTCGGCCCAAGTTCCACTTT	.	TRBJ1-6	.	TRBV6-2/TRBV6-3
CASSGWVGGTDTQYF	TGTGCCAGCAGTGGGTGGGTAGGGGGCACAGATACGCAGTATTTT	.	TRBJ2-3	many	TRBV2
CASSQKGQTSNQPQHF	TGTGCCAGCAGCCAGAAGGGACAGACTAGCAATCAGCCCCAGCATTTT	TRBD1	TRBJ1-5	.	TRBV12-3/TRBV12-4
CSASSEGALDRQYF	TGCAGTGCTAGTTCGGAAGGGGCCCTAGATAGGCAGTACTTC	.	TRBJ2-7	.	TRBV20-1
CASRPGQVSFYEQYF	TGTGCCAGCAGACCCGGACAGGTTTCATTCTACGAGCAGTACTTC	TRBD1	TRBJ2-7	few	TRBV6-1
CSAIEGGFARQPQHF	TGCAGTGCTATTGAGGGGGGTTTCGCAAGGCAGCCCCAGCATTTT	.	TRBJ1-5	.	TRBV20-1
CASSQDGTGLANEQFF	TGCGCCAGCAGCCAAGACGGGACAGGGTTAGCGAATGAGCAGTTCTTC	TRBD1	TRBJ2-1	many	TRBV4-3
CASSTSGYEQYF	TGTGCCAGCAGTACTAGCGGGTACGAGCAGTACTTC	TRBD2	TRBJ2-7	many	TRBV5-1
CSTQGSDFSWTF	TGTTCCACCCAGGGCAGTGATTTTAGTTGGACCTTC	.	TRBJ1-2	few	TRBV10-3
CASSPQGGAPTNEQFF	TGTGCCAGCAGCCCCCAGGGGGGGGCTCCGACCAATGAGCAGTTCTTC	.	TRBJ2-1	.	TRBV7-3
CSARTPGTSGGPNYNEQFF	TGCAGTGCTCGCACCCCCGGGACTAGCGGGGGGCCGAACTACAATGAGCAGTTCTTC	TRBD2	TRBJ2-1	many	TRBV20-1
CASSPEAWEQFF	TGTGCCAGCAGCCCGGAGGCGTGGGAGCAGTTCTTC	.	TRBJ2-1	few	TRBV7-9
CASSGGTENTEAFF	TGTGCCAGCAGTGGGGGCACAGAGAACACTGAAGCTTTCTTT	.	TRBJ1-1	many	TRBV2
CASSLEPGGNTEAFF	TGCGCCAGCAGCTTGGAGCCTGGTGGGAACACTGAAGCTTTCTTT	.	TRBJ1-1	.	TRBV5-1
CASIQRETGELFF	TGTGCCAGCATTCAGCGGGAGACCGGGGAGCTGTTTTTT	TRBD2	TRBJ2-2	.	TRBV7-9
CAKGAEAGYTF	TGTGCCAAGGGGGCAGAAGCGGGCTACACCTTC	TRBD1	TRBJ1-2	many	TRBV30
CSVDVGGFADTQYF	TGCAGCGTTGATGTCGGCGGGTTCGCAGATACGCAGTATTTT	.	TRBJ2-3	.	TRBV29-1
CASSYSSGRSYNEQFF	TGTGCCAGCAGTTACTCTAGCGGGAGGTCCTACAATGAGCAGTTCTTC	TRBD2	TRBJ2-1	many	TRBV6-5
CAIKGGSTDTQYF	TGTGCCATCAAAGGAGGCAGCACAGATACGCAGTATTTT	.	TRBJ2-3	.	TRBV10-3
CASGNTYQETQYF	TGTGCCAGCGGAAACACCTACCAAGAGACCCAGTACTTC	.	TRBJ2-5	many	TRBV3-1
CASTPARGNTEAFF	TGTGCCAGCACCCCAGCTCGGGGGAACACTGAAGCTTTCTTT	.	TRBJ1-1	few	TRBV3-1
CASSQEETKNIQYF	TGCGCCAGCAGCCAAGAAGAAACCAAAAACATTCAGTACTTC	.	TRBJ2-4	few	TRBV4-1
CAIGAGVGETQYF	TGTGCCATCGGGGCGGGAGTAGGGGAGACCCAGTACTTC	TRBD2	TRBJ2-5	.	TRBV10-3
CASSLVIGLAGGEQFF	TGCGCCAGCAGCTTGGTTATTGGACTAGCGGGAGGTGAGCAGTTCTTC	TRBD2	TRBJ2-1	few	TRBV5-1
CSVSRVARVDTEAFF	TGCAGCGTTTCCAGGGTGGCTCGCGTGGACACTGAAGCTTTCTTT	.	TRBJ1-1	.	TRBV29-1
CASSLWQGLAYEQYF	TGTGCCAGCAGTTTATGGCAGGGCCTTGCCTACGAGCAGTACTTC	.	TRBJ2-7	.	TRBV27
CASSSRSTYNEQFF	TGTGCCAGCAGTTCACGGTCGACCTACAATGAGCAGTTCTTC	.	TRBJ2-1	.	TRBV12-3/TRBV12-4